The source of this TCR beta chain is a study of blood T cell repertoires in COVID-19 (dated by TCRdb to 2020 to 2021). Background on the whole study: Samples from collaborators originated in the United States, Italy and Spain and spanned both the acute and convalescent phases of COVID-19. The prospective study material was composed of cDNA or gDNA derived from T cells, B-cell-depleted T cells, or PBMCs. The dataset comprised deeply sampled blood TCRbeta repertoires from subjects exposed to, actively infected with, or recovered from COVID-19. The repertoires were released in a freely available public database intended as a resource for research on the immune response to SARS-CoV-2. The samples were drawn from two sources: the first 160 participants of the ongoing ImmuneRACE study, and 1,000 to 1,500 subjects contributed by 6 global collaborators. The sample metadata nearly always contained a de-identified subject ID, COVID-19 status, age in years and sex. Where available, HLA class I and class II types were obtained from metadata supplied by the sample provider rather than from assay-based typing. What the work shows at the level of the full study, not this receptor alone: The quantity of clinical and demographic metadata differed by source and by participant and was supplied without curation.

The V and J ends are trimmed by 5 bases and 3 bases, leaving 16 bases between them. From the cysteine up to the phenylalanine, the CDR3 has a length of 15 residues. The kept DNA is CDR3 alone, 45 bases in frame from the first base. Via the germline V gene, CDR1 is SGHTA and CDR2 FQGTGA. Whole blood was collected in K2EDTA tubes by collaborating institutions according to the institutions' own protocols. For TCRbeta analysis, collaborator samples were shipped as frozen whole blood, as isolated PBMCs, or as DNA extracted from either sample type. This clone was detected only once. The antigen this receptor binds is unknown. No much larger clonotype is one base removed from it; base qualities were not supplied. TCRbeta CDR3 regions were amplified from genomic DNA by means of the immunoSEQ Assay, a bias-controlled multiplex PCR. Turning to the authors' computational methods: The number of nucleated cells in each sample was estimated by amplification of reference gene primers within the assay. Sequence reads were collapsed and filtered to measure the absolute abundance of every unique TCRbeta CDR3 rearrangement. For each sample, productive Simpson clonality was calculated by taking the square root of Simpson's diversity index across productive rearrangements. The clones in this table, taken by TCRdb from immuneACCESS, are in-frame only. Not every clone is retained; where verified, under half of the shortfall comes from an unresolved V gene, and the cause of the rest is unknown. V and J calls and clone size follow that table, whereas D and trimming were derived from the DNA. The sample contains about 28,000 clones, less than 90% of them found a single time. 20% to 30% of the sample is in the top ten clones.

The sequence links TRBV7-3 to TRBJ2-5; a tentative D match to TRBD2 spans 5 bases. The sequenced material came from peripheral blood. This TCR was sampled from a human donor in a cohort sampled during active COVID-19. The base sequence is TGTGCCAGCAGCCTCCGGAGGTCCCGGGAAGAGACCCAGTACTTC. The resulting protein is CASSLRRSREETQYF.